The entry that follows covers one TCR beta chain sequence. What it recognizes is unknown. The data originate from a study of neurological immune-mediated disorders. The germline V gene encodes CDR1 DFQATT and CDR2 SNEGSKA (reference sequence). V lost 5 bases to trimming and J lost 14 bases; unmatched junction nucleotides: 13. The CDR3 totals 14 residues. Study results and limitations: Repertoires from 18 of 34 multiple sclerosis patients grouped phylogenetically into a related-CDR3 cluster, suggesting a possible signature. The absence of shared CDR3 amino acid sequences among expanded clones across subjects suggests private repertoires in all groups.

5'RACE with 10-nucleotide random UMIs generated the cDNA. Every sequencing run produced over 160 million TCR-beta sequences that came from 15-18 subjects. TCRdb ran MiXCR on the 5' RACE reads and lists one entry per CDR3 protein. The sample contains some 65,000 distinct CDR3 sequences, 5.2% of which appear only once. The chain employs TRBV20-1 and TRBJ2-1; 12 nucleotides agree with TRBD2. This receptor was identified in a woman under 40 with multiple sclerosis. Sequenced: PBMCs. CDR3 DNA: TGCAGTGCTCCCGAGACTAGCGGGGGATCGTGGGAGTTCTTC. Its protein product is CSAPETSGGSWEFF.